The 5 T cell receptor beta chains below were found in one sample sequenced in a study of T cells in Graves' hyperthyroidism and ophthalmopathy. The source material, RNA transcripts, was used to amplify TCR beta CDR3 regions. The HTBI primer set served for first-round RT-PCR of the TCR CDR3. TCRdb re-derived calls from the multiplex PCR reads in MiXCR, one entry per CDR3 protein. The sample lists over 450,000 distinct CDR3 sequences, over 15% occurring once. The sequencing sample was made of blood. The receptors shown here come from a woman aged 18-29 years with Graves' ophthalmopathy.

About this clonotype itself: This may come from a read error, since a much larger clone is one base off. This chain joins TRBV7-2 and TRBJ2-6; D not certain. The germline V gene has CDR1 SGHTA and CDR2 FQGNSA. Deletions cut 5 bases from V and 0 bases from J, with 5 bases between. This CDR3 has 14 amino acids. The CDR3 sequence: CTSSQSSGANVLTF. For the CDR3, the DNA is TGTACCAGCAGCCAAAGCTCTGGGGCCAACGTCCTGACTTTC.

The CDR3 bases are TGTGCCAGCAACGAACTTGGACTAGAACGGACGAACACCGGGGAGCTGTTTTTT. Its protein is CASNELGLERTNTGELFF. The V gene is TRBV13, the J gene TRBJ2-2, with 7 nucleotides matching TRBD2. Germline-derived CDR1 and CDR2 are PRHDT and FYEKMQ (reference sequence). The trim removed 7 bases at V and 0 bases at J, leaving 14 bases unmatched. This CDR3 has 18 residues.

This clonotype has just a few counts. The V gene is TRBV7-2, the J gene TRBJ2-2; possibly TRBD1 or TRBD2 for D (5 bases each). This CDR3 is built from 13 residues. CDR1 SGHTA and CDR2 FQGNSA come from the germline V gene. CDR3 nucleotide sequence: TGTGTGACCGGGGCAGATGGTACCGGGGAGCTGTTTTTT. Its protein product is CVTGADGTGELFF.

To note about this clonotype: A read error may be the cause here, since a much bigger clone is one base away. The chain uses TRBV6-1 and TRBJ2-5, with D perhaps matching TRBD1 (5 bases). The CDR3 runs to 14 residues. Germline CDR1 is MNHNS and CDR2 is SASEGT. Here the CDR3 reads CASKDTQGREAQYF. In nucleotides, the CDR3 is TGTGCCAGCAAAGACACGCAGGGTCGAGAGGCCCAGTACTTC.

Many counts were recorded for this clonotype. The chain employs TRBV2 and TRBJ1-1, with D uncertain. The CDR3 runs 13 residues. CDR1 is SNHLY and CDR2 is FYNNEI in the germline V gene. V lost 2 bases to trimming and J lost 1 base, with 5 bases between them. CDR3 coding DNA: TGTGCCAGCAGTGAAAACCGGAACACTGAAGCTTTCTTT. Its translation: CASSENRNTEAFF.